This T cell receptor beta chain was retrieved from a study of shared clonotypes between healthy human individuals. Regarding the study as a whole: How much donors shared clonotypes was expected to be affected by sequencing depth.

Germline V lookup: CDR1 MGHDK, CDR2 SYGVNS. Trimming cost V 6 bases and J 6 bases, with 18 bases left between them. CDR3 length: 14 residues. On this clone: What it binds is unknown.

Measured with immunoSEQ multiplex PCR; TCRdb has only the in-frame clones, and not every one. This table holds about 2.5 million clones, under 95% found once. The sequenced material came from naive CD4+ T cells from PBMCs. Regarding subset: CD45RA+ positively selected. The clonotype comes from a man younger than 35 in good health. Some clones in this sample may be carry-over from other donors' samples. V is TRBV25-1 and J is TRBJ2-7, with a possible D match to TRBD1 (6 bases). The CDR3 sequence: CASRGPGQPGEQYF. The CDR3 bases are TGTGCCAGCAGAGGACCGGGACAACCGGGCGAGCAGTACTTC.